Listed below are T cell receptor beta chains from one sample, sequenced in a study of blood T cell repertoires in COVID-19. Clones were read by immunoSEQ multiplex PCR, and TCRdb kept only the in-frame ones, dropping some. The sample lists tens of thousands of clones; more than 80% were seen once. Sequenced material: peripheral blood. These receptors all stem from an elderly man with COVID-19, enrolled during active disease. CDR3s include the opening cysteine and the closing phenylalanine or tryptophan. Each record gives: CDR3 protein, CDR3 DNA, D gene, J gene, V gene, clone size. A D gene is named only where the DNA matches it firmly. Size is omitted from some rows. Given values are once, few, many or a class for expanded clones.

CASSPLSPSGRSSYNEQFF,TGTGCCAGCTCACCTCTATCGCCTAGCGGGAGGAGCTCCTACAATGAGCAGTTCTTC,TRBD2,TRBJ2-1,TRBV18,-
CASSQGGGVGYQPQHF,TGTGCCAGCAGCCAAGGGGGAGGAGTGGGGTATCAGCCCCAGCATTTT,-,TRBJ1-5,TRBV3-1/TRBV3-2,-
CASSSSGTGGAQPQHF,TGTGCCAGCAGTTCCTCCGGGACAGGGGGCGCGCAGCCCCAGCATTTT,TRBD1,TRBJ1-5,TRBV6-6,-
CASSLSSGSNQPQHF,TGTGCCAGCAGCCTTTCGTCAGGGAGCAATCAGCCCCAGCATTTT,-,TRBJ1-5,TRBV3-1/TRBV3-2,-
CATSRVSGGGDEQYF,TGTGCCACCAGCAGAGTTTCAGGGGGCGGCGACGAGCAGTACTTC,TRBD1,TRBJ2-7,TRBV15,-
CASSRDSSSYEQYF,TGTGCCAGCAGCAGGGACTCAAGCTCCTACGAGCAGTACTTC,-,TRBJ2-7,TRBV5-5,-
CASNPWGGGETQYF,TGTGCCAGCAACCCCTGGGGGGGAGGAGAGACCCAGTACTTC,TRBD2,TRBJ2-5,TRBV13,-
CASSRDRDSPLHF,TGTGCCAGCAGCCGGGACAGGGATTCACCCCTCCACTTT,TRBD1,TRBJ1-6,TRBV11-3,-
CASSPTGREQYF,TGTGCCAGCAGTCCCACAGGGCGCGAGCAGTACTTC,-,TRBJ2-7,TRBV6-2/TRBV6-3,-
CASSGDRGSPLHF,TGCGCCAGCAGTGGGGACAGGGGTTCACCCCTCCACTTT,TRBD1,TRBJ1-6,TRBV10-2,-
CASSYGVVGNQPQHF,TGTGCCAGCAGTTACGGTGTGGTAGGCAATCAGCCCCAGCATTTT,-,TRBJ1-5,TRBV6-2/TRBV6-3,-
CASTPGIGSGANVLTF,TGTGCCAGCACCCCAGGGATCGGATCTGGGGCCAACGTCCTGACTTTC,-,TRBJ2-6,TRBV6-4,once
CASGGRQGEDQPQHF,TGTGCCTCCGGGGGTCGACAGGGTGAGGATCAGCCCCAGCATTTT,TRBD1,TRBJ1-5,TRBV10-3,-
CASSLGPGYSQPQHF,TGTGCCAGCAGCTTAGGTCCAGGGTATTCCCAGCCCCAGCATTTT,-,TRBJ1-5,TRBV5-6,once
CASSLVNAYNEQFF,TGTGCCAGCAGTTTAGTAAATGCCTACAATGAGCAGTTCTTC,-,TRBJ2-1,TRBV27,-
CASSLSPIGGANTGELFF,TGCGCCAGCAGCTTGAGCCCGATAGGGGGAGCGAACACCGGGGAGCTGTTTTTT,-,TRBJ2-2,TRBV5-1,-
CASSSMNTEAFF,TGTGCCAGCTCAAGCATGAACACTGAAGCTTTCTTT,-,TRBJ1-1,TRBV18,-
CSVGTVYTF,TGCAGCGTCGGGACAGTCTACACCTTC,TRBD1,TRBJ1-2,TRBV29-1,-
CASSLEAGAAAGGRYNEQFF,TGTGCCAGCAGCTTAGAAGCAGGGGCGGCAGCGGGAGGAAGATACAATGAGCAGTTCTTC,TRBD2,TRBJ2-1,TRBV11-3,-
CATSARLGQEGSGANVLTF,TGTGCCACCAGTGCCCGGTTGGGACAGGAGGGCTCTGGGGCCAACGTCCTGACTTTC,TRBD1,TRBJ2-6,TRBV24-1,-
CASSLLGVGGRSEQYF,TGTGCCAGCAGCTTATTAGGTGTGGGGGGAAGGTCCGAGCAGTACTTC,-,TRBJ2-7,TRBV13,-
CASSQQGTPPHGYTF,TGTGCCAGCAGTCAGCAGGGTACACCCCCCCATGGCTACACCTTC,-,TRBJ1-2,TRBV6-5,-
CAWSGGPLGYTF,TGTGCCTGGAGTGGGGGCCCACTCGGCTACACCTTC,-,TRBJ1-2,TRBV30,-
CASSYADSPLHF,TGTGCCAGCAGTTACGCAGATTCACCCCTCCACTTT,-,TRBJ1-6,TRBV6-5,-
CASSQDGGAETQYF,TGCGCCAGCAGCCAAGATGGTGGGGCGGAGACCCAGTACTTC,-,TRBJ2-5,TRBV4-3,-
CASSLSAGANTGELFF,TGTGCCAGCAGCTTGTCCGCGGGGGCGAACACCGGGGAGCTGTTTTTT,TRBD2,TRBJ2-2,TRBV5-4,few
CASSYYSTSYEQYF,TGTGCCAGCAGCTATTACAGTACCTCCTACGAGCAGTACTTC,-,TRBJ2-7,TRBV11-2,-
CASGLDRATSETQYF,TGTGCTAGTGGTTTGGACAGGGCCACGTCGGAGACCCAGTACTTC,-,TRBJ2-5,TRBV12-5,-
CASSLGAGPSSRETQYF,TGCGCCAGCAGCCTCGGCGCGGGACCCAGCTCCCGGGAGACCCAGTACTTC,-,TRBJ2-5,TRBV5-1,-
CASSRGQGADEQFF,TGTGCCAGCAGTCGGGGACAGGGGGCCGATGAGCAGTTCTTC,TRBD1,TRBJ2-1,TRBV6-2/TRBV6-3,-
CASGTGLADTQYF,TGTGCCAGCGGGACAGGTTTGGCAGATACGCAGTATTTT,TRBD1,TRBJ2-3,TRBV19,-
CASSFSGDNSPLHF,TGTGCCAGCAGCTTCTCAGGGGATAATTCACCCCTCCACTTT,-,TRBJ1-6,TRBV11-2,-
CASSTGTSGSNEQFF,TGTGCCAGTAGTACTGGGACTAGCGGGAGCAATGAGCAGTTCTTC,TRBD2,TRBJ2-1,TRBV19,-